This is a list of T cell receptor beta chains from one sample in a study of regulatory T cells in long-lasting Graves disease. TCRdb independently ran MiXCR on the multiplex PCR reads; one entry per CDR3 protein. The sample lists 440,000 or so distinct CDR3 sequences; about 17% were seen once. This sample was also put to use in a study of T cells in Graves' hyperthyroidism and ophthalmopathy.

The sample here was peripheral blood mononuclear cells (PBMCs), taken at new diagnosis, from a patient treated with antithyroid drugs. These receptors came from a woman in her 30s with Graves disease. Each CDR3 is given with its conserved first and last residue. The order of the fields is J gene, clone size, V gene, D gene, CDR3 protein, CDR3 DNA. A D gene is named only where the DNA matches it firmly. Where a row states a size, it is once, few, many or the class of an expanded clone; other rows omit it.

J: TRBJ2-1; size: many; V: TRBV24-1; D: NA; CDR3: CATSDLPEAEEQFF; DNA: TGTGCCACCAGTGATTTGCCGGAGGCTGAAGAGCAGTTCTTC
J: TRBJ2-2; size: many; V: TRBV7-2; D: TRBD2; CDR3: CASSPGRGRFNTGELFF; DNA: TGTGCCAGCAGCCCAGGGAGGGGTCGGTTTAACACCGGGGAGCTGTTTTTT
J: TRBJ2-7; size: many; V: TRBV28; D: NA; CDR3: CASSFRGNLYEQYF; DNA: TGTGCCAGCAGTTTTAGGGGAAACCTATACGAGCAGTACTTC
J: TRBJ1-3; size: many; V: TRBV15; D: TRBD1; CDR3: CATSRGTGGNTIYF; DNA: TGTGCCACCAGCAGAGGGACAGGGGGAAACACCATATATTTT
J: TRBJ2-2; size: NA; V: TRBV4-2; D: NA; CDR3: CASSQDGAGTQNTGELFF; DNA: TGTGCCAGCAGCCAAGATGGGGCCGGGACTCAGAACACCGGGGAGCTGTTTTTT
J: TRBJ2-1; size: many; V: TRBV13; D: NA; CDR3: CASSQARVPSYNEQFF; DNA: TGTGCCAGCAGCCAAGCCCGGGTCCCGTCCTACAATGAGCAGTTCTTC
J: TRBJ1-1; size: many; V: TRBV28; D: NA; CDR3: CASSDRETIGNTEAFF; DNA: TGTGCCAGCAGTGACCGAGAAACCATCGGGAACACTGAAGCTTTCTTT
J: TRBJ2-3; size: few; V: TRBV20-1; D: TRBD2; CDR3: CSYPVLAGADTQYF; DNA: TGCAGCTACCCCGTACTAGCGGGAGCGGATACGCAGTATTTT
J: TRBJ2-5; size: NA; V: TRBV19; D: NA; CDR3: CASRSGRSGETQYF; DNA: TGTGCCAGTAGGTCCGGTCGATCGGGGGAGACCCAGTACTTC
J: TRBJ1-4; size: many; V: TRBV27; D: NA; CDR3: CASRQGGEKLFF; DNA: TGTGCCAGCAGGCAGGGAGGGGAAAAACTGTTTTTT
J: TRBJ2-5; size: many; V: TRBV28; D: NA; CDR3: CASNEGGETQYF; DNA: TGTGCCAGCAATGAGGGCGGGGAGACCCAGTACTTC